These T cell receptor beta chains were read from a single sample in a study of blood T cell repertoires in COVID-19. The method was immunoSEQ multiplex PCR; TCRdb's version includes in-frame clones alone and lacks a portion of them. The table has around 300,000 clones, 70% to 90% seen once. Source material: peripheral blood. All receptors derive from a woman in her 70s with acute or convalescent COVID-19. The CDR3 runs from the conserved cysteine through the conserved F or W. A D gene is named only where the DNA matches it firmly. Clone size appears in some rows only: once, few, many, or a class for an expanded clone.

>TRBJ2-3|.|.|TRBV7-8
TGTGCCAGCAGCTTAGGGGGGCCCGGGGATACGCAGTATTTT
CASSLGGPGDTQYF
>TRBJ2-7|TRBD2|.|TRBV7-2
TGTGCCAGCAGCTTGGGGGGGGACCTGGCCTACGAGCAGTACTTC
CASSLGGDLAYEQYF
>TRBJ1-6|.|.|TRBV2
TGTGCCAGCAGCCTCAGCTCCTATAATTCACCCCTCCACTTT
CASSLSSYNSPLHF
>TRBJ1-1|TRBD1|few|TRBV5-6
TGTGCCAGCAGCTACAACGCAGGGGGCAAATTGAACACTGAAGCTTTCTTT
CASSYNAGGKLNTEAFF
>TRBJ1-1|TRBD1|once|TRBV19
TGTGCCAGTAGTATTGGGGAACGACGGGACAGCGGCACTGAAGCTTTCTTT
CASSIGERRDSGTEAFF
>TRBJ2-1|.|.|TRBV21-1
TGTGCCAGCAGCAAAGGGCCCCATCGTGAGCAGTTCTTC
CASSKGPHREQFF
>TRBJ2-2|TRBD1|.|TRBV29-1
TGCAGCGGGGGACAGGGGGACACCGGGGAGCTGTTTTTT
CSGGQGDTGELFF
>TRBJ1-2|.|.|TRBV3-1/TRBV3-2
TGTGCCAGCAGCCGCCAGACGGACTGGCTTGGTGGCTACACCTTC
CASSRQTDWLGGYTF
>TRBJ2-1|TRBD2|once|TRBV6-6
TGTGCCAGCAGTTTGCGGGGGGCCCTCTACAATGAGCAGTTCTTC
CASSLRGALYNEQFF
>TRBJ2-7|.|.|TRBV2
TGTGCCAGCAGCTTAACGGGGGTCGGCTACGAGCAGTACTTC
CASSLTGVGYEQYF
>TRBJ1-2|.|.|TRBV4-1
TGCGCCAGCAGCCAAGTGATACAGTCGGGAGCTTATGGCTACACCTTC
CASSQVIQSGAYGYTF
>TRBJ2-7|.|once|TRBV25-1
TGTGCCAGCAGTGAATATCCCCTCAAGGAGGAGCAGTACTTC
CASSEYPLKEEQYF
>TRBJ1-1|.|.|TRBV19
TGTGCCAGTAGCCGAGGGTCCAACACTGAAGCTTTCTTT
CASSRGSNTEAFF
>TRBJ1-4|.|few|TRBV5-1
TGCGCCAGCAGCTTGGAACGGGGAACTAATGAAAAACTGTTTTTT
CASSLERGTNEKLFF
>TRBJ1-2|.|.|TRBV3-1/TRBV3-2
TGTGCCAGCAGCCAAGCGGGGGTTTACTATGGCTACACCTTC
CASSQAGVYYGYTF
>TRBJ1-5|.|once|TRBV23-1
TGCGCCAGCACCTACTGCCCTTGGTGGCATTTT
CASTYCPWWHF
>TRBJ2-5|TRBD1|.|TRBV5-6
TGTGCCAGCAGCTTGGGTTTTGGACAGGGCAGCGAGACCCAGTACTTC
CASSLGFGQGSETQYF
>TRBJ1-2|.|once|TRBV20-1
TGCAGTGCTCGCCCCCAGGATGGCTACACCTTC
CSARPQDGYTF
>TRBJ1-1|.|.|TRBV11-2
TGTGCCAGCAGCCGAAGGCGGGGAGCTTTCTTT
CASSRRRGAFF
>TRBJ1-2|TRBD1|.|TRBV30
TGTGCCTGGAGTGTCGGGACAGCTTATGGCTACACCTTC
CAWSVGTAYGYTF
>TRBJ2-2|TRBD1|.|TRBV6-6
TGTGCCAGCGATAGGGGGCAAGACACCGGGGAGCTGTTTTTT
CASDRGQDTGELFF
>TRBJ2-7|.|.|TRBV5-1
TGCGCCAGCAGCTTGGCGGCGGGGGCCACCTACGAGCAGTACTTC
CASSLAAGATYEQYF
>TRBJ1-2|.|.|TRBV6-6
TGTGCCAGCAGTTACCCCGGCGGCGGCTACACCTTC
CASSYPGGGYTF
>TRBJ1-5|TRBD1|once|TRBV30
TGTGCCTGGCAACAGGGGGAAGGTCAGCCCCAGCATTTT
CAWQQGEGQPQHF
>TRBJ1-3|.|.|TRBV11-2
TGTGCCAGCAGCTCGACGGGGGGAAACACCATATATTTT
CASSSTGGNTIYF
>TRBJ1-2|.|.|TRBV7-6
TGTGCCAGCAGCTCCGGTCAGGACTATGGCTACACCTTC
CASSSGQDYGYTF
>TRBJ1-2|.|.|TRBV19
TGTGCCAGTAGCCCCGGGTTAGGATTCCTCGTCTATGGCTACACCTTC
CASSPGLGFLVYGYTF
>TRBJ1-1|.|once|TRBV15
TGTGCCACCAGCAAACAACTGAACACTGAAGCTTTCTTT
CATSKQLNTEAFF
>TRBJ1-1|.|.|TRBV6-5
TGTGCCAGCACCGTAGTTGGGGGGGGAGAAGCTTTCTTT
CASTVVGGGEAFF
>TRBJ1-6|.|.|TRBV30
TGTGCCTGGAGTTTCGGGAGTCGGGGTTCACCCCTCCACTTT
CAWSFGSRGSPLHF
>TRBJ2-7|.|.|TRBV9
TGTGCCAGCAGCACCACCCCAGGGCGGGAGCAGTACTTC
CASSTTPGREQYF
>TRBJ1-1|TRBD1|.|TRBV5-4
TGTGCCAGCAGCGTAGCCCAGGGGGCGAACACTGAAGCTTTCTTT
CASSVAQGANTEAFF
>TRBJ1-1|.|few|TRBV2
TGTGCCAGCAGTCCTGAGAGAACTGAAGCTTTCTTT
CASSPERTEAFF
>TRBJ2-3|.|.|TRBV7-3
TGTGCCAGCAGCAGAGGTGAGGCAGATACGCAGTATTTT
CASSRGEADTQYF
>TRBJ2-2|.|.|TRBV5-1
TGCGCCAGCAGCTTGGGGCATTCGAACACCGGGGAGCTGTTTTTT
CASSLGHSNTGELFF
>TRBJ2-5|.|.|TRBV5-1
TGCGCCAGCAGCTTGGGGAGGGGACAAGAGACCCAGTACTTC
CASSLGRGQETQYF
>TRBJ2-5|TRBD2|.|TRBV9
TGTGCCAGCAGCGTCCTTCTCGGGACTAGCGTCAGGGAGACCCAGTACTTC
CASSVLLGTSVRETQYF
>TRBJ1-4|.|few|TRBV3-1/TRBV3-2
TGTGCCAGCAGCCCCACGGCAACTAATGAAAAACTGTTTTTT
CASSPTATNEKLFF
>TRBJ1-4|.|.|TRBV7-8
TGTGCCAGCAGCTTACGGGGGGCGGGTGAAAAACTGTTTTTT
CASSLRGAGEKLFF
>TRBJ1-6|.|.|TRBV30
TGTGCCTGGACTCCCCTGGGGGGTATAGGTTCACCCCTCCACTTT
CAWTPLGGIGSPLHF
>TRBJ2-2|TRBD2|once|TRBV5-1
TGCGCCAGCACCGCTAGCGGGGGGGACAACACCGGGGAGCTGTTTTTT
CASTASGGDNTGELFF
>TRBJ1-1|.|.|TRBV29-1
TGCAGCGTCGGTCACTCAGGGAACACTGAAGCTTTCTTT
CSVGHSGNTEAFF
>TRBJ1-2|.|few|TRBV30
TGTGCCTGGAGTGCCGGGGGACGGGACTATGGCTACACCTTC
CAWSAGGRDYGYTF
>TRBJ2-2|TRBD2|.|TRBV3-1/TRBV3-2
TGTGCCAGCAGCTTCACTAGCGGGGTGACCGGGGAGCTGTTTTTT
CASSFTSGVTGELFF
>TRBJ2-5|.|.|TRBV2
TGTGCCAGCAGGAGACAGGCAGAGACCCAGTACTTC
CASRRQAETQYF
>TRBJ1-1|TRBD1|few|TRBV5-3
TGTGCCAGAAGCGACAGGGACGGTCAGGGTGAAGCTTTCTTT
CARSDRDGQGEAFF
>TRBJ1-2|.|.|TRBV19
TGTGCCAGTAGCCTGGCAGTCTATGGCTACACCTTC
CASSLAVYGYTF
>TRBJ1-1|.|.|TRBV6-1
TGTGCCAGCAGTGAGGTGAAGGGGGAAGCTTTCTTT
CASSEVKGEAFF
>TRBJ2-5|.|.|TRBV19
TGTGCCAGTAGTAGGGGGGATGCAGGGCAAGAGACCCAGTACTTC
CASSRGDAGQETQYF
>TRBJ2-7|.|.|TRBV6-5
TGTGCCAGCAGGTGGGACACCTACGAGCAGTACTTC
CASRWDTYEQYF
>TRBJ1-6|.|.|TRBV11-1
TGTGCCAGCAGCTTAGCTTACAGGGATTCACCCCTCCACTTT
CASSLAYRDSPLHF
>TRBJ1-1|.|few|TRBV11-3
TGTGCCAGCAGCACAGGGAGGAACACTGAAGCTTTCTTT
CASSTGRNTEAFF
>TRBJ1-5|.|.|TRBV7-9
TGTGCCAGCAGCTTAGGGACGGGAATCAATCAGCCCCAGCATTTT
CASSLGTGINQPQHF
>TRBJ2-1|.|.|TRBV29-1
TGCAGCGCTTGGACTACCCTATACAATGAGCAGTTCTTC
CSAWTTLYNEQFF
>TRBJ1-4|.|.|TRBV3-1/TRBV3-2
TGTGCCAGCAGCCGACAGCAATCGGGTAATGAAAAACTGTTTTTT
CASSRQQSGNEKLFF
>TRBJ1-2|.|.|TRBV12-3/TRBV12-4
TGTGCCAGCAGTTTTGGCAGGGTTGGTGGCTACACCTTC
CASSFGRVGGYTF
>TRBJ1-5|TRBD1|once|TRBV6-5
TGTGCCAGCAGCTTCGACAGGGCGCAGCCCCAGCATTTT
CASSFDRAQPQHF
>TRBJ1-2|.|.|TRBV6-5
TGTGCCAGCAGTCCCTCTCCGGGTGTGGCTGGCTACACCTTC
CASSPSPGVAGYTF
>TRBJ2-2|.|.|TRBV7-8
TGTGCCAGCAGCCCCCAGGTGACCGGGGAGCTGTTTTTT
CASSPQVTGELFF
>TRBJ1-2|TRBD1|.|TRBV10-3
TGTGCCATCAGAATGACAGGGGGTGGCGGCTACACCTTC
CAIRMTGGGGYTF